The subject of this entry is one T cell receptor (beta chain). Its specificity is unknown. The source of the sample is a study of OX40 agonist ivuxolimab in advanced cancers. Study background: Patients were dosed intravenously with ivuxolimab at 0.01 to 10 mg/kg every 2 weeks. Subjects had a mean age of roughly 57 years, with a range of about 20 to 85; approximately 83% were male.

This table comes from immunoSEQ multiplex PCR, and its TCRdb copy is limited to in-frame clones, with some not included. The sample contains approximately 68,000 clones, roughly 80% of which appear only once. Study conclusions and caveats: Among T cells, CD8+ cells averaged more expanded clones than CD4+ cells. Some patients who did not respond also had low normalized T-cell clonal expansion.

V lost 4 bases and J lost 1, with 14 bases in between. The CDR3 extends over 15 amino acids. Germline CDR1 reads MGHRA; CDR2 reads YSYEKL. The chain recombines TRBV4-1 with TRBJ2-7; D might be TRBD2 (6 bases). This sequence was found in an adult with an advanced solid tumor such as melanoma, head and neck, liver or kidney cancer. This sample comprised CD4+ or CD8+ T cells sorted from blood, obtained in a trial of the OX40 agonist ivuxolimab. The CDR3 is CASSRQSGLSYEQYF. Written as DNA, the CDR3 is TGCGCCAGCAGCCGCCAATCGGGACTTTCCTACGAGCAGTACTTC.